A few counts support the clone carrying this T cell receptor beta chain. The data were taken from a study of beta chain features in type 1 diabetes. About the research overall: Cell yields, gender and age were similar in healthy donors and patients.

Every single donor gave one heparinised blood draw, and these averaged around 120 mL. Per germline, CDR1 SGHTA and CDR2 FQGNSA. The CDR3 length is 13 residues. Trimming took off 5 bases at V and 7 bases at J, with 13 bases between the two ends. Every bit of the isolated RNA underwent reverse transcription, so sequencing read expressed TCRB transcripts. Libraries were prepared by immunoSEQ multiplex PCR; TCRdb keeps only in-frame clonotypes and omits some of them. The sample gives under 300,000 clones, approximately 8.1% of which show up once; approximately 0.99% is in the top ten. The sample was central memory CD4+ T cells from blood. The chain joins TRBV7-2 to TRBJ2-3; TRBD2 is a possible D gene (6 bases). This clonotype was sampled from a woman under 30 in good health. In nucleotides, the CDR3 is TGTGCCAGCAGCCCTCCCAGCGGGCATACGCAGTATTTT. Protein product: CASSPPSGHTQYF.